This TCR beta chain was sequenced for a study of blood T cells in healthy people across ages. Primed by a sample-barcoded 5' primer and a J-beta primer mix, a second PCR proceeded for about 7 to 11 cycles. TCRdb independently ran MiXCR on the 5' RACE reads; one entry per CDR3 protein. The sample yields fewer than 950,000 distinct CDR3 sequences, 50% to 65% seen once. CDR3 length: 13 residues. Trimming stripped 1 base from V and 6 bases from J, with 7 bases between. CDR1 is SNHLY, CDR2 FYNNEI, per germline. Individuals who donated were healthy Caucasians from Russia aged 6 to 90. The sequenced material came from blood. The receptor was isolated from a man older than 75 in good health. The V call is TRBV2, the J call TRBJ2-4; D might be TRBD2 (6 bases). DNA for the CDR3: TGTGCCAGCAGTGAAGGGGGAGGAAACATTCAGTACTTC. This encodes CASSEGGGNIQYF.